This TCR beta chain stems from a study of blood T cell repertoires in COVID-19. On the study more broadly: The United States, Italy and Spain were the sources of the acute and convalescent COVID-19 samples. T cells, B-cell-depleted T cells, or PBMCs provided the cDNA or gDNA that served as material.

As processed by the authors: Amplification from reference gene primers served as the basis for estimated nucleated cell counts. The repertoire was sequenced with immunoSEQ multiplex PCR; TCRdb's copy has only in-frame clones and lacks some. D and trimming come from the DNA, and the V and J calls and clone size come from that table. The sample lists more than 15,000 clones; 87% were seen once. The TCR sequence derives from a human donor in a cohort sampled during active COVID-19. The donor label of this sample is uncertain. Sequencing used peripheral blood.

Here the CDR3 reads CASSKGLAGGYEQYF. The CDR3 DNA follows: TGTGCCAGCAGCAAGGGACTAGCGGGAGGGTACGAGCAGTACTTC. The rearrangement joins TRBV27 to TRBJ2-7; 16 positions match TRBD2. Germline V lookup: CDR1 MNHEY, CDR2 SMNVEV (reference sequence). J was trimmed by 4 bases and V by 6 bases; bases with no gene match: 3. The CDR3 spans 15 residues.